This T cell receptor (beta chain) was captured in a study of beta chain features in type 1 diabetes. Study observations and caveats: Significant though moderate, a shortening of TCRB CDR3s appeared in all four CD4+ subsets of Type 1 diabetes patients.

Reverse transcription of all isolated RNA meant that expressed TCRB transcripts were sequenced. TCRdb's copy holds only in-frame clones and misses some; the assay was immunoSEQ multiplex PCR. The sample includes under 850,000 clones, around an eighth of them seen just once. This clone was counted between two and nine times. The antigen remains undetermined. The sequence was collected from a man between 18 and 35 years old with type 1 diabetes. Sequenced material: naive CD4+ T cells from blood.

In nucleotides, the CDR3 is TGCGCCAGCAGCGATGGGCATCCCACTGGCTACACCTTC. Residues: CASSDGHPTGYTF. The chain is built from TRBV5-1 and TRBJ1-2; D gene ambiguous. CDR1 is SGHRS, CDR2 YFSETQ, per germline. V shed 4 bases and J shed 7 bases, with 14 bases lying between them. The CDR3 covers 13 residues.